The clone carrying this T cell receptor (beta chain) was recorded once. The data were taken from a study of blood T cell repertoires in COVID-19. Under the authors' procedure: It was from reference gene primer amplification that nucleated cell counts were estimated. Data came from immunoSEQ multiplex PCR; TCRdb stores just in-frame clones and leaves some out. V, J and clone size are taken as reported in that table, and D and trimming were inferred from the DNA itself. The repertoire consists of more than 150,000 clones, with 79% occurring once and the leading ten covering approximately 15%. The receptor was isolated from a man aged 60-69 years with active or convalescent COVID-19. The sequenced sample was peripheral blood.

The DNA of the CDR3 is TGTGCCAGCAGTTACCCACAGGGTGGAATCACTGAAGCTTTCTTT. Translated: CASSYPQGGITEAFF. The rearrangement joins TRBV6-2 or TRBV6-3 to TRBJ1-1; D might be TRBD1 (6 bases). V lost 2 bases, J lost 4 bases, and 14 bases lay in between. The germline gives CDR1 MNHEY, CDR2 SVGEGT. The CDR3 covers 15 residues.